A single sample is the source of the 25 T cell receptor beta chains below, sequenced in a study of blood T cell repertoires in COVID-19. The repertoire was sequenced with immunoSEQ multiplex PCR; TCRdb's copy has only in-frame clones and lacks some. In the table there are a few hundred thousand clones, about 86% of which are singletons. Sample: peripheral blood. The receptor source for this set is a woman in her 70s with COVID-19, enrolled during active disease.

This clone was observed once. The chain has TRBV5-6 and TRBJ2-7; the D gene is possibly TRBD1 (5 bases). There are 15 residues in the CDR3. Germline CDR1 is SGHDT and CDR2 is YYEEEE. V lost 0 bases and J 3 bases, leaving 13 bases between the germline ends. DNA for the CDR3: TGTGCCAGCAGCTTGGGTCTGGGGCCTGGCTACGAGCAGTACTTC. The encoded protein is CASSLGLGPGYEQYF.

The chain couples TRBV29-1 to TRBJ2-5, with D perhaps matching TRBD2 (5 bases). The CDR3 is 13 residues long. Trimming shortened V by 7 bases and J by 5 bases, and 17 bases separated the two germline ends. Germline values: CDR1 SQVTM, CDR2 ANQGSEA. The CDR3 DNA reads as TGCAGCGATCGGGCGAGGGTAGGGGAGACCCAGTACTTC. Translated, it gives CSDRARVGETQYF.

This clone showed up just once. The J gene is TRBJ1-2, the V gene TRBV2; the match to TRBD1 covers 8 bases. V lost 0 bases, J lost 6 bases, and 0 bases stayed unmatched. Germline V gene lookup returns CDR1 SNHLY and CDR2 FYNNEI. This CDR3 is 13 amino acids long. CDR3 sequence: CASSEARGHGYTF. For the CDR3, the DNA is TGTGCCAGCAGTGAAGCCAGGGGGCATGGCTACACCTTC.

The chain couples TRBV7-6 to TRBJ2-7; 12 nucleotides agree with TRBD2. V lost 5 bases to trimming and J lost 4 bases; unmatched junction nucleotides: 12. Germline V CDR1 and CDR2: SGHVS, FNYEAQ. This CDR3 spans 17 amino acids. The CDR3 DNA reads as TGTGCCAGCAGCCCGTTTATCCTAGCGGGGGGGCTGTACGAGCAGTACTTC. Translated, it gives CASSPFILAGGLYEQYF.

This chain uses TRBV5-1 with TRBJ2-5; 8 nucleotides align to TRBD1. The CDR3 is 17 residues long. After removal of 3 bases from V and 1 base from J, the junction contained 11 bases not matched to a gene. Germline V gene sequence: CDR1 SGHRS, CDR2 YFSETQ. The CDR3 sequence: CASSSRTGYTVQETQYF. In DNA form, the CDR3 reads TGCGCCAGCAGCTCCCGGACAGGGTATACGGTCCAAGAGACCCAGTACTTC.

This chain connects TRBV4-1 to TRBJ1-2; 7 nucleotides align to TRBD1. The CDR3 runs to 12 residues. Per the germline V gene, CDR1 is MGHRA and CDR2 is YSYEKL. V shed 5 bases, J shed 6 bases, and the junction held 3 bases outside the gene matches. In DNA form, the CDR3 reads TGCGCCAGCAGCTTAGGACAGGATGGCTACACCTTC. Translation gives CASSLGQDGYTF.

V usage is TRBV28 and J usage is TRBJ1-2, with 7 bases matching TRBD1. The length of the CDR3 is 14 residues. Per the germline V gene, CDR1 is MDHEN and CDR2 is SYDVKM. V shed 4 bases, J shed 4 bases, and the junction held 6 bases outside the gene matches. CDR3 amino acids: CASSSSTGLYGYTF. The CDR3 coding sequence is TGTGCCAGCAGTTCCTCGACAGGGCTCTATGGCTACACCTTC.

This chain links TRBV21-1 with TRBJ2-7; TRBD2 was called by the table and not checked on the DNA. TRBV21-1 is listed as a pseudogene. The CDR3 is 16 residues long. The CDR3 spells CASSIRGGGRSYEQYF. DNA of the CDR3: TGTGCCAGCAGCATACGCGGGGGGGGACGCTCCTACGAGCAGTACTTC.

On this clone itself: The same CDR3 is also encoded by other DNA sequences in this sample. The rearrangement joins TRBV7-9 to TRBJ1-1; tentative D call: TRBD1 (5 bases). The germline V gene encodes CDR1 SEHNR and CDR2 FQNEAQ (reference sequence). Trimming stripped 2 bases from V and 4 bases from J, with 8 bases between. This CDR3 is 13 amino acids long. CDR3 DNA sequence: TGTGCCAGCAGCTTAAGGGGAGGCACTGAAGCTTTCTTT. The encoded protein is CASSLRGGTEAFF. Together with reference TRBV7-9 and TRBJ1-1, the CDR3 gives the full variable domain: DTGVSQNPRHKITKRGQNVTFRCDPISEHNRLYWYRQTLGQGPEFLTYFQNEAQLEKSRLLSDRFSAERPKGSFSTLEIQRTEQGDSAMYLCASSLRGGTEAFFGQGTRLTVV.

This clone was recorded only once. This chain uses TRBV7-6 with TRBJ2-7, with D tentatively TRBD2 (5 bases). Germline V gene lookup returns CDR1 SGHVS and CDR2 FNYEAQ. The CDR3 totals 14 residues. Trimming left V 0 bases short and J 3 bases short, with 9 bases between. The CDR3 DNA reads as TGTGCCAGCAGCTTAGCGGACGGACTCTACGAGCAGTACTTC. Encoded protein: CASSLADGLYEQYF.

This chain connects TRBV27 to TRBJ1-2; D might be TRBD1 (6 bases). The CDR3 runs to 15 residues. V gave up 5 bases and J gave up 5 bases, with 18 bases separating them. Germline V gene data show CDR1 as MNHEY and CDR2 as SMNVEV (reference sequence). CDR3 bases: TGTGCCAGCAGTCCATCCACAGGGACCTTATATGGCTACACCTTC. Encoded protein: CASSPSTGTLYGYTF.

CDR3 coding DNA: TGTGCCAGCAGCTTCCTACACGGGGATAGCAATCAGCCCCAGCATTTT. This encodes CASSFLHGDSNQPQHF. The rearrangement joins TRBV7-4 to TRBJ1-5, with D unresolved. The CDR3 runs 16 residues. CDR1 is SGHVT and CDR2 is SQSDAQ in the germline V gene. Deletions cut 3 bases from V and 0 bases from J, with 12 bases between. The entire variable domain, with the rest obtained from reference TRBV7-4 and TRBJ1-5, is as follows: GAGVSQSPRYKVAKRGRDVALRCDSISGHVTLYWYRQTLGQGSEVLTYSQSDAQRDKSGRPSGRFSAERPERSVSTLKIQRTEQGDSAVYLCASSFLHGDSNQPQHFGDGTRLSIL.

The chain uses TRBV3-1 (or the pseudogene TRBV3-2) and TRBJ2-2; 7 bases line up with TRBD2. With V trimmed by 0 bases and J by 2 bases, 9 bases remained unmatched. Germline lookup yields CDR1 LGHDT and CDR2 YNNKEL (reference sequence). This CDR3 contains 18 residues. CDR3 nucleotides: TGTGCCAGCAGCCAAGATATACAACGGGGGGTCAACACCGGGGAGCTGTTTTTT. Encoded protein: CASSQDIQRGVNTGELFF.

In DNA, the CDR3 is TGTGCCAGGACAGGGGACCTCAGGACTGAAGCTTTCTTT. Translation gives CARTGDLRTEAFF. V gene TRBV30 combines with J gene TRBJ1-1, with 9 bases fitting TRBD1. With V trimmed by 8 bases and J by 5 bases, 9 bases remained unmatched. This CDR3 has 13 residues. Germline values: CDR1 GTSNPN, CDR2 SVGIG (reference sequence).

The genes are TRBV7-2 and TRBJ2-6, with unresolved D. The CDR3 runs to 15 residues. The germline V gene encodes CDR1 SGHTA and CDR2 FQGNSA. V was trimmed by 3 bases and J by 3 bases, leaving 9 bases between them. CDR3 DNA: TGTGCCAGCAGCTTCCAGGCGAGTGGGGCCAACGTCCTGACTTTC. This sequence encodes CASSFQASGANVLTF.

This rearrangement joins TRBV5-1 to TRBJ2-5; possibly TRBD2 for D (5 bases). From germline, CDR1 is SGHRS and CDR2 YFSETQ. This CDR3 is built from 13 residues. Trimming took 2 bases from V and 7 from J, leaving 12 bases between them. CDR3 DNA: TGCGCCAGCAGCTTCGAGGGTGAGGGGACCCAGTACTTC. It specifies CASSFEGEGTQYF.

This chain links TRBV19 with TRBJ1-5, with 7 positions matching TRBD1. Germline trimming cut 7 bases from V and 0 bases from J; bases unmatched to any gene: 15. Germline-derived CDR1 and CDR2 are LNHDA and SQIVND (reference sequence). The CDR3 contains 18 residues. The CDR3 sequence is CASIDGRDRLYSNQPQHF. The CDR3 nucleotides are TGTGCCAGTATTGACGGCCGGGACAGACTTTATAGCAATCAGCCCCAGCATTTT.

This clone was picked up one time. CDR3 DNA sequence: TGTGCCAGCAGCCGGGGACAGTTCACAGATACGCAGTATTTT. Its protein product is CASSRGQFTDTQYF. The chain has TRBV7-9 and TRBJ2-3, with 7 bases matching TRBD1. J gave up 2 bases and V 5 bases, and 4 bases lay outside the gene matches. The length of the CDR3 is 14 residues. CDR1 and CDR2 from the germline V gene are SEHNR and FQNEAQ (reference sequence). Full variable domain (rest looked up from reference TRBV7-9 and TRBJ2-3): DTGVSQNPRHKITKRGQNVTFRCDPISEHNRLYWYRQTLGQGPEFLTYFQNEAQLEKSRLLSDRFSAERPKGSFSTLEIQRTEQGDSAMYLCASSRGQFTDTQYFGPGTRLTVL.

The genes are TRBV7-3 and TRBJ2-3; maybe TRBD2 (5 bases). V was clipped by 5 bases and J by 6 bases, with 12 bases between them. Germline assignment: CDR1 SGHTA and CDR2 FQGTGA. This CDR3 region has 13 residues. CDR3 amino acids: CASSTGKRDTQYF. As DNA, the CDR3 is TGTGCCAGCAGCACGGGAAAGCGGGATACGCAGTATTTT. The entire variable domain, with the rest obtained from reference TRBV7-3 and TRBJ2-3, is as follows: GAGVSQTPSNKVTEKGKYVELRCDPISGHTALYWYRQSLGQGPEFLIYFQGTGAADDSGLPNDRFFAVRPEGSVSTLKIQRTERGDSAVYLCASSTGKRDTQYFGPGTRLTVL.

V usage is TRBV21-1 and J usage is TRBJ2-7; the table's TRBD2 call for D was not verified on the DNA. TRBV21-1 is a known pseudogene. The CDR3 totals 16 residues. The CDR3 loop is CASSKVAAAHSYEQYF. The CDR3, as DNA: TGTGCCAGCAGCAAAGTGGCAGCGGCCCACTCCTACGAGCAGTACTTC.

This clone was found a few times. The rearrangement uses TRBV7-2 and TRBJ1-5; 7 nucleotides align to TRBD1. V lost 1 base to trimming and J lost 6 bases; unmatched junction nucleotides: 9. This CDR3 is built from 16 residues. Germline V gives CDR1 SGHTA, CDR2 FQGNSA. CDR3: CASSLDLQGRVQPQHF. The CDR3 DNA is TGTGCCAGCAGCTTAGACCTACAGGGGCGGGTTCAGCCCCAGCATTTT.

The gene calls are TRBV5-4 and TRBJ1-5; 10 nucleotides agree with TRBD1. The CDR3 has 15 residues. The V gene end was trimmed by 4 bases and the J gene end by 6 bases; junction bases not matched to a gene: 7. Germline V gene lookup returns CDR1 SGHNT and CDR2 YYREEE (reference sequence). The chain's CDR3 is CASSPGTGAGQPQHF. The CDR3 DNA is TGTGCCAGCAGCCCCGGGACAGGGGCTGGTCAGCCCCAGCATTTT.

This clone was seen only once. V gene TRBV19 combines with J gene TRBJ2-3; possible D gene TRBD1, 6 bases. Germline values: CDR1 LNHDA, CDR2 SQIVND (reference sequence). V was trimmed by 2 bases and J by 5 bases, leaving 11 bases between them. The CDR3 is made up of 14 amino acids. CDR3 protein: CASSILEGVDTQYF. In nucleotides, the CDR3 is TGTGCCAGTAGTATACTAGAGGGGGTAGATACGCAGTATTTT.

This chain uses TRBV29-1 with TRBJ2-1; the match to TRBD2 covers 16 bases. Germline CDR1 reads SQVTM; CDR2 reads ANQGSEA. The CDR3 sequence is 18 residues long. Trimming cost V 3 bases and J 1 base; bases outside gene matches: 6. The CDR3 nucleotides are TGCAGCGTTGAGGGACTAGCGGGGGGGCCTAATTCCTACAATGAGCAGTTCTTC. Amino acid sequence: CSVEGLAGGPNSYNEQFF.

The rearrangement joins TRBV5-4 to TRBJ1-1; D perhaps matches TRBD1 (5 bases). Trimming removed 4 bases at V and 10 bases at J, with 26 bases between. This CDR3 comprises 16 residues. In germline, CDR1 is SGHNT, CDR2 YYREEE (reference sequence). In nucleotides, the CDR3 is TGTGCCAGCAGCCCTCATTCTGGAGGGGTTGATTTGATAGCTTTCTTT. Translation gives CASSPHSGGVDLIAFF.